Listed below are T cell receptor beta chains from one sample, sequenced in a study of blood T cell repertoires in COVID-19. Sequencing used immunoSEQ multiplex PCR; TCRdb keeps in-frame clones, though not all of them. The sample holds some 120,000 clones, 65% to 90% seen once. The sequenced sample was peripheral blood. Receptors were obtained from a woman older than 75 with acute or convalescent COVID-19. CDR3s include the opening cysteine and the closing phenylalanine or tryptophan. The D gene is left open where the match is weak. The size of a clone is reported for some rows only, either as once, few or many, or as a class for expanded clones.

d_gene	abundance	j_gene	v_gene	CDR3aa	CDR3nt
TRBD1	few	TRBJ1-5	TRBV6-5	CASRSRGVQPQHF	TGTGCCAGCAGAAGCAGGGGGGTACAGCCCCAGCATTTT
.	.	TRBJ1-2	TRBV5-4	CASSSGYNYGYTF	TGTGCCAGCAGCTCAGGGTATAACTATGGCTACACCTTC
.	.	TRBJ1-4	TRBV19	CASSGNPQDGEKLFF	TGTGCCAGTAGCGGGAACCCCCAAGATGGTGAAAAACTGTTTTTT
.	.	TRBJ1-4	TRBV20-1	CSAQQEKLFF	TGCAGTGCCCAACAGGAAAAACTGTTTTTT
TRBD1	.	TRBJ2-2	TRBV28	CASSSTGGSGELFF	TGTGCCAGCAGTAGCACAGGGGGCTCCGGGGAGCTGTTTTTT
.	once	TRBJ1-2	TRBV19	CASKEGGKGYGYTF	TGTGCCAGTAAGGAGGGAGGGAAAGGCTATGGCTACACCTTC
.	.	TRBJ1-3	TRBV28	CASSSYTPASGNTIYF	TGTGCCAGCAGCTCTTATACACCCGCCTCTGGAAACACCATATATTTT
TRBD1	.	TRBJ1-2	TRBV27	CASSPGTGGSGYTF	TGTGCCAGCTCCCCCGGGACAGGGGGAAGCGGCTACACCTTC
TRBD1	.	TRBJ2-5	TRBV5-8	CASSLPWTGAKTQYF	TGTGCCAGCAGCCTGCCTTGGACAGGGGCGAAGACCCAGTACTTC
.	.	TRBJ1-5	TRBV19	CASSQQGDQPQHF	TGTGCCAGTAGTCAACAGGGAGACCAGCCCCAGCATTTT
.	.	TRBJ2-1	TRBV12-3/TRBV12-4	CASREQGYNEQFF	TGTGCCAGCAGGGAACAGGGCTACAATGAGCAGTTCTTC
TRBD2	few	TRBJ2-3	TRBV5-1	CASSLSPSGPSGVDTQYF	TGCGCCAGCAGCTTGTCCCCTAGCGGGCCGTCCGGCGTGGATACGCAGTATTTT
.	.	TRBJ1-1	TRBV23-1	CASSRPQVLNTEAFF	TGCGCCAGCAGTCGGCCGCAGGTTCTCAACACTGAAGCTTTCTTT
TRBD1	.	TRBJ2-2	TRBV6-2/TRBV6-3	CASSYGTGTNTGELFF	TGTGCCAGCAGTTACGGGACAGGGACGAACACCGGGGAGCTGTTTTTT
TRBD1	.	TRBJ1-6	TRBV5-1	CASSLAGTGSESPLHF	TGCGCCAGCAGCTTGGCCGGGACAGGGTCGGAGTCACCCCTCCACTTT
.	.	TRBJ1-5	TRBV6-5	CASSYGVPSQPQHF	TGTGCCAGCAGTTATGGGGTCCCTAGCCAGCCCCAGCATTTT
TRBD1	.	TRBJ1-1	TRBV19	CASSWGQSTLRDTEAFF	TGTGCCAGTAGCTGGGGACAGTCAACCCTTCGGGACACTGAAGCTTTCTTT
TRBD1	.	TRBJ1-2	TRBV11-1	CASSGRTGSYGYTF	TGTGCCAGCAGCGGACGGACAGGGTCCTATGGCTACACCTTC
.	.	TRBJ1-3	TRBV10-1	CASNRTDGNTIYF	TGCGCCAGCAATCGGACAGATGGAAACACCATATATTTT
.	.	TRBJ2-3	TRBV7-9	CASSSNRAEGLTDTQYF	TGTGCCAGCAGCTCGAACAGGGCAGAGGGATTGACAGATACGCAGTATTTT
TRBD1	.	TRBJ2-7	TRBV12-3/TRBV12-4	CASRRGLYEQYF	TGTGCCAGCAGAAGGGGGCTCTACGAGCAGTACTTC
TRBD1	.	TRBJ1-2	TRBV5-1	CASSFTGGADGYTF	TGCGCCAGCAGCTTTACAGGGGGCGCGGATGGCTACACCTTC
.	few	TRBJ1-6	TRBV28	CASRGPSAGRSSPLHF	TGTGCCAGCAGGGGGCCCTCGGCAGGCCGCTCTTCACCCCTCCACTTT
.	.	TRBJ2-7	TRBV19	CASNPTGSSPYYEQYF	TGTGCCAGTAACCCGACAGGTTCCTCCCCCTACTACGAGCAGTACTTC
.	.	TRBJ2-3	TRBV2	CASRLMATNTDTQYF	TGTGCCAGCAGGCTGATGGCCACCAACACAGATACGCAGTATTTT
.	.	TRBJ1-5	TRBV5-1	CASSLGLGNQPQHF	TGCGCCAGCAGCTTGGGGCTAGGTAATCAGCCCCAGCATTTT
TRBD2	.	TRBJ2-3	TRBV4-2	CASSRVVAGGRRDTQYF	TGTGCCAGCAGCCGTGTCGTCGCGGGGGGACGTCGAGATACGCAGTATTTT
.	.	TRBJ1-2	TRBV10-2	CASSPDITYGYTF	TGCGCCAGCAGTCCAGATATAACCTATGGCTACACCTTC
.	.	TRBJ1-1	TRBV5-1	CASSSERGGEAFF	TGCGCCAGCAGCTCCGAGCGAGGCGGTGAAGCTTTCTTT
.	.	TRBJ1-3	TRBV7-2	CASSLAPAGHSGNTIYF	TGTGCCAGCAGCTTAGCGCCCGCAGGCCACTCTGGAAACACCATATATTTT
TRBD1	.	TRBJ2-5	TRBV10-3	CAMSTGTIPGTQYF	TGTGCCATGTCGACAGGGACCATCCCGGGGACCCAGTACTTC
.	.	TRBJ1-2	TRBV20-1	CSAQGRDGYTF	TGCAGTGCTCAGGGTAGGGATGGCTACACCTTC
.	.	TRBJ1-1	TRBV9	CASSPFGGGKAFF	TGTGCCAGCAGCCCCTTTGGGGGGGGGAAAGCTTTCTTT
.	.	TRBJ1-1	TRBV5-5	CASSFQPAGSTEAFF	TGTGCCAGCAGCTTTCAGCCGGCGGGGAGCACTGAAGCTTTCTTT
TRBD1	.	TRBJ1-1	TRBV10-3	CAIRPTGGVPEAFF	TGTGCCATCAGACCGACAGGGGGCGTCCCTGAAGCTTTCTTT
TRBD1	.	TRBJ1-4	TRBV28	CASTRDRVGEKLFF	TGTGCCAGCACCCGGGACAGGGTAGGGGAAAAACTGTTTTTT
.	.	TRBJ1-4	TRBV19	CASSIYRGNEKLFF	TGTGCCAGTAGTATATATCGGGGAAATGAAAAACTGTTTTTT
.	.	TRBJ1-6	TRBV5-1	CASSSLTERPLHF	TGCGCCAGCAGCTCCTTGACAGAGAGACCCCTCCACTTT
TRBD1	.	TRBJ1-3	TRBV5-1	CASSLVGTGNGNTIYF	TGCGCCAGCAGCTTGGTTGGGACAGGGAATGGAAACACCATATATTTT
.	many	TRBJ1-2	TRBV4-2	CASSQALPHSVSVYGYTF	TGTGCCAGCAGCCAAGCTCTGCCTCACTCGGTCTCGGTCTATGGCTACACCTTC
.	few	TRBJ2-6	TRBV18	CASSPSGANVLTF	TGTGCCAGCTCGCCAAGCGGGGCCAACGTCCTGACTTTC
.	.	TRBJ1-1	TRBV27	CASSPWGGLMNTEAFF	TGTGCCAGCAGTCCCTGGGGGGGGTTAATGAACACTGAAGCTTTCTTT
.	.	TRBJ2-5	TRBV2	CAVTLGEEGTQYF	TGTGCCGTCACCCTGGGGGAGGAAGGGACCCAGTACTTC
TRBD1	.	TRBJ2-7	TRBV7-7	CASSLGTGTDYEQYF	TGTGCCAGCAGCTTAGGGACAGGTACGGACTACGAGCAGTACTTC
.	.	TRBJ1-5	TRBV7-2	CASSSDSAQHF	TGTGCCAGCAGCTCGGACAGCGCCCAGCATTTT
.	.	TRBJ1-2	TRBV20-1	CSASGHNYGYTF	TGCAGTGCTAGTGGACATAACTATGGCTACACCTTC
.	.	TRBJ1-2	TRBV2	CASSGSQGPNYGYTF	TGTGCCAGCAGTGGGTCACAGGGTCCTAACTATGGCTACACCTTC
.	.	TRBJ1-2	TRBV18	CASSDGISSGGYTF	TGTGCCAGCTCCGATGGAATCTCCTCGGGGGGCTACACCTTC
TRBD1	few	TRBJ1-2	TRBV6-1	CASSGTFGTGGNGYTF	TGTGCCAGCAGTGGAACGTTCGGGACAGGGGGTAATGGCTACACCTTC
TRBD1	.	TRBJ1-3	TRBV14	CASSQSQGVGNTIYF	TGTGCCAGCAGTCAATCCCAGGGGGTCGGAAACACCATATATTTT
.	.	TRBJ2-5	TRBV19	CASNGRGDQETQYF	TGTGCCAGTAACGGCAGGGGCGACCAAGAGACCCAGTACTTC
TRBD1	.	TRBJ1-1	TRBV3-1/TRBV3-2	CASSQKMRDSEAFF	TGTGCCAGCAGCCAAAAGATGAGGGACAGTGAAGCTTTCTTT